This TCR beta chain stems from a study of T cells in Graves' hyperthyroidism and ophthalmopathy. Researchers barred patients who had uncontrolled infection, other autoimmune disease, pregnancy or lactation. Thyroid ultrasound and orbital computed tomography, with clinical symptoms and serum thyroxine and TRAb, informed diagnoses. This clonotype was seen a few times. The antigen remains undetermined. Study outcomes and limitations: Among clonotypes expanded in thyroid above 0.001, most were also found in blood. Ophthalmopathy stood apart from stable hyperthyroidism in a 13 V-J model.

Researchers amplified the TCR beta CDR3 regions from RNA transcripts. Initially, a first-round RT-PCR of the TCR CDR3 employed the HTBI primer set. TCRdb ran MiXCR on the multiplex PCR reads and lists one entry per CDR3 protein. The sample records 500,000 to 600,000 distinct CDR3 sequences, roughly 46% being singletons. V shed 4 bases and J shed 10 bases, with 9 bases lying between them. Germline lookup yields CDR1 SGHDT and CDR2 YYEEEE. The CDR3 covers 12 residues. The chain has TRBV5-6 and TRBJ1-6; D gene ambiguous. Sequencing was performed on peripheral blood or thyroid tissue (not recorded which). This receptor was identified in a woman in her late teens or twenties with Graves' hyperthyroidism. The CDR3 DNA reads as TGTGCCAGCAGCCCCAGTGGGTCACCCCTCCACTTT. Protein sequence: CASSPSGSPLHF.